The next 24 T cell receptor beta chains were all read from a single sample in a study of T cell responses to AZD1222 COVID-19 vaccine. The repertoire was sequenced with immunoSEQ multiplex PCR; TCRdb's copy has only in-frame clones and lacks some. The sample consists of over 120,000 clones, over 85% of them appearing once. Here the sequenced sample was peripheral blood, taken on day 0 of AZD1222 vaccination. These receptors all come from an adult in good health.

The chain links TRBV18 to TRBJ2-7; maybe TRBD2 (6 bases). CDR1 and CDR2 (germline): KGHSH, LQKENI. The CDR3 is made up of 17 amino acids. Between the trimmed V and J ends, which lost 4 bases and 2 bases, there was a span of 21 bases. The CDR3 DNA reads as TGTGCCAGCTCACTCGGGACTGTGGGACTCCCTACCTACGAGCAGTACTTC. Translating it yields CASSLGTVGLPTYEQYF.

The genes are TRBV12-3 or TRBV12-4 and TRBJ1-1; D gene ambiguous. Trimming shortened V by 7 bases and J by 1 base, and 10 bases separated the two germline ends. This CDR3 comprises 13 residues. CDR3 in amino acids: CASKRTGNTEAFF. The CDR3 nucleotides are TGTGCCAGCAAAAGGACGGGGAACACTGAAGCTTTCTTT.

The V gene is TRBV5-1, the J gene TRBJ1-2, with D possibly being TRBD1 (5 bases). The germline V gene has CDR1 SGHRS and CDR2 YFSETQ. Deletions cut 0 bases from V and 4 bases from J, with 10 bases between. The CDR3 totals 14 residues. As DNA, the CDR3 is TGCGCCAGCAGCTTGGGGGCAGGGATCTATGGCTACACCTTC. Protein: CASSLGAGIYGYTF.

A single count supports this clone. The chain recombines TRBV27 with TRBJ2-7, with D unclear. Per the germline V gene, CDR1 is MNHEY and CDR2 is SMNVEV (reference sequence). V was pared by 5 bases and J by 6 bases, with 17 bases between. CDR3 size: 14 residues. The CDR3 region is CASSTRHGWREQYF. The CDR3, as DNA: TGTGCCAGCAGTACCCGACACGGGTGGCGCGAGCAGTACTTC.

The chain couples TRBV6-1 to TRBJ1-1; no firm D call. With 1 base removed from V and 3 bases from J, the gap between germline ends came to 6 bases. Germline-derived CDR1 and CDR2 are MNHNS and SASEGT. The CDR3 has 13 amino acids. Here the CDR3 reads CASSEVVDTEAFF. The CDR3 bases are TGTGCCAGCAGTGAAGTGGTGGACACTGAAGCTTTCTTT.

CDR3 sequence (DNA): TGTGCCAGCAGTTCCGGGACGGATAATAACTATGGCTACACCTTC. This encodes CASSSGTDNNYGYTF. V usage is TRBV28 and J usage is TRBJ1-2; a weak D match, TRBD1 (5 bases). Trimming took off 4 bases at V and 1 base at J, with 13 bases between the two ends. The CDR3 is made up of 15 amino acids. Per the germline V gene, CDR1 is MDHEN and CDR2 is SYDVKM.

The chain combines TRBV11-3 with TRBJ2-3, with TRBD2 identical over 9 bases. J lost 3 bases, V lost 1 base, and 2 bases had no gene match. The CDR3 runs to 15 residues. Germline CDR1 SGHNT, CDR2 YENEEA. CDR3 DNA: TGTGCCAGCAGCTTAGTTGCGGGAGGGACAGATACGCAGTATTTT. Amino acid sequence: CASSLVAGGTDTQYF.

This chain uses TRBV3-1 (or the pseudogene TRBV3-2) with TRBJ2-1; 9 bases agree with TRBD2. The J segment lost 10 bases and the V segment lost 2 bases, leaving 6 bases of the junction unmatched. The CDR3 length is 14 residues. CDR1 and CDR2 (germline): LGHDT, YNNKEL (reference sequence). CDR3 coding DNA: TGTGCCAGCAGCCAATTAGTAGCGGGAGAAGAGCAGTTCTTC. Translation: CASSQLVAGEEQFF.

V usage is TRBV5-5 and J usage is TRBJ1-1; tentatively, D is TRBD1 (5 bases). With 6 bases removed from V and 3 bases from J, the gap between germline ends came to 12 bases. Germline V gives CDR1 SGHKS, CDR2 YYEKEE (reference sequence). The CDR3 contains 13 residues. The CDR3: CASTPGGHTEAFF. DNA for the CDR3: TGTGCCAGCACACCTGGGGGACACACTGAAGCTTTCTTT.

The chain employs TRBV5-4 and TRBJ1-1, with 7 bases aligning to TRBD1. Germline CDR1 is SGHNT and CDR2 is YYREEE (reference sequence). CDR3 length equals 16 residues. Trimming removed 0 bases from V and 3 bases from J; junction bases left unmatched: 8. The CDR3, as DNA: TGTGCCAGCAGCTTGGGACAGGGAGGGTATTACACTGAAGCTTTCTTT. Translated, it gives CASSLGQGGYYTEAFF.

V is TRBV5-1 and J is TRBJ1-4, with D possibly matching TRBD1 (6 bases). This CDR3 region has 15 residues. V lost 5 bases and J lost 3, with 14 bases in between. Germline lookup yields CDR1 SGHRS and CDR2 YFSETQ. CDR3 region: CASRTSGEANEKLFF. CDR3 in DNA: TGCGCCAGCAGAACCTCAGGGGAGGCTAATGAAAAACTGTTTTTT.

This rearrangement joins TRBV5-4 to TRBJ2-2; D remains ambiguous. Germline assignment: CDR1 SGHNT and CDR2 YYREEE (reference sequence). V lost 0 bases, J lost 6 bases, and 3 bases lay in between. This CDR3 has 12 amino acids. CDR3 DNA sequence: TGTGCCAGCAGCTTGGACCCCGGGGAGCTGTTTTTT. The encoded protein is CASSLDPGELFF. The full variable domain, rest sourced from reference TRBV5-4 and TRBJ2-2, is ETGVTQSPTHLIKTRGQQVTLRCSSQSGHNTVSWYQQALGQGPQFIFQYYREEENGRGNFPPRFSGLQFPNYSSELNVNALELDDSALYLCASSLDPGELFFGEGSRLTVL.

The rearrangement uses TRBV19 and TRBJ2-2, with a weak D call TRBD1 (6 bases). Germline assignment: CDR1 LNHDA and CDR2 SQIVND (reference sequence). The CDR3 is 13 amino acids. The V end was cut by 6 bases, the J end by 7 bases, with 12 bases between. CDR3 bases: TGTGCCAGTAGCAACCACAGGGACGGGGAGCTGTTTTTT. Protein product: CASSNHRDGELFF.

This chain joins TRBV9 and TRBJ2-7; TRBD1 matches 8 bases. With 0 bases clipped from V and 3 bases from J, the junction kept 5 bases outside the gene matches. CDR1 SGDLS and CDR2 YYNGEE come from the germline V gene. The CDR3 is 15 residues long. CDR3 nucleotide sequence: TGTGCCAGCAGCGTAGCCGCGGACAGGGTCTACGAGCAGTACTTC. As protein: CASSVAADRVYEQYF. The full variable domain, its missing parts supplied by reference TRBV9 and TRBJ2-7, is DSGVTQTPKHLITATGQRVTLRCSPRSGDLSVYWYQQSLDQGLQFLIQYYNGEERAKGNILERFSAQQFPDLHSELNLSSLELGDSALYFCASSVAADRVYEQYFGPGTRLTVT.

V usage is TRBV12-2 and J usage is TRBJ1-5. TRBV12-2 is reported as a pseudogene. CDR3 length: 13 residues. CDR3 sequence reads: CASRRRGNQPQHF. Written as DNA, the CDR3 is TGTGCAAGTCGCAGGCGGGGCAATCAGCCCCAGCATTTT.

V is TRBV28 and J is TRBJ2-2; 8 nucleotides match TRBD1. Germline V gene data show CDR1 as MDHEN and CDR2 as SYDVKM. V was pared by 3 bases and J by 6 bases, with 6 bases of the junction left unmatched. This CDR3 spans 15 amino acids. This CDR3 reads CASSLPGGKAGELFF. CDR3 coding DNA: TGTGCCAGCAGTTTGCCAGGGGGCAAAGCCGGGGAGCTGTTTTTT.

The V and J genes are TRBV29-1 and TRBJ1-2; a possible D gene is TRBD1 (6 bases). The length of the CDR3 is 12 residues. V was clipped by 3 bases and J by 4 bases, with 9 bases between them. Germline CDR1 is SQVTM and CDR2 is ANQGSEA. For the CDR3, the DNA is TGCAGCGTTGACAGGACAGTCTATGGCTACACCTTC. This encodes CSVDRTVYGYTF.

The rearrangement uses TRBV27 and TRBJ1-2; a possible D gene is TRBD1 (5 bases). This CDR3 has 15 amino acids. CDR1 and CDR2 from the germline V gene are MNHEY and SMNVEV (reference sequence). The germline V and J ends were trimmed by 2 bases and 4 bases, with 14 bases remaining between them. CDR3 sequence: CASSLRSGGGYGYTF. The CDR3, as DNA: TGTGCCAGCAGTTTACGTAGTGGGGGAGGCTATGGCTACACCTTC.

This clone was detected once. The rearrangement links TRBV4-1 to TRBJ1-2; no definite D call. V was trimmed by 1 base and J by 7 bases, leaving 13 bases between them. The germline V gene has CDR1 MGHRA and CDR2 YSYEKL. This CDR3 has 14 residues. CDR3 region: CASSQGMAWRGYTF. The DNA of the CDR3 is TGCGCCAGCAGCCAAGGTATGGCTTGGCGTGGCTACACCTTC.

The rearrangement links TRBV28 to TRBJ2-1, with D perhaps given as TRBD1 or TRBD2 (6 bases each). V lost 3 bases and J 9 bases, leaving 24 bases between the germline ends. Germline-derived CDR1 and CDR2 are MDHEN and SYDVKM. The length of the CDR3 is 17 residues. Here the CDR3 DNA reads TGTGCCAGCAGTTTTTGGGTGACACGGGGGCGCGGCGGTGAGCAGTTCTTC. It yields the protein CASSFWVTRGRGGEQFF.

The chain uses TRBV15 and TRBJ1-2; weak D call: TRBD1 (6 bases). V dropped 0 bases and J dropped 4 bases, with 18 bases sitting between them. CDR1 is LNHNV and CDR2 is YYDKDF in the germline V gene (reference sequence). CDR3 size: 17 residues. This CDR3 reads CATSRDLDRLRGYGYTF. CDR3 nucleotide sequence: TGTGCCACCAGCAGAGATCTCGACAGGTTAAGAGGCTATGGCTACACCTTC.

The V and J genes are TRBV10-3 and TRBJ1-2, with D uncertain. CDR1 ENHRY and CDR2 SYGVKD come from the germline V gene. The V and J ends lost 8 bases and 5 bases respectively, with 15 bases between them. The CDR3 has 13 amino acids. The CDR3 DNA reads TGTGCCATCTCGCTAAAACTGGAGTATGGCTACACCTTC. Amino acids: CAISLKLEYGYTF.

CDR3 sequence reads: CASRDGGVNNEQFF. The CDR3 DNA follows: TGTGCTAGTCGTGACGGGGGTGTTAACAATGAGCAGTTCTTC. This chain links TRBV12-5 with TRBJ2-1; perhaps TRBD2 as D (6 bases). V was shortened by 8 bases and J by 5 bases, with 16 bases between the two germline ends. The germline gives CDR1 LGHNT, CDR2 FRNRAP. The CDR3 extends over 14 amino acids.

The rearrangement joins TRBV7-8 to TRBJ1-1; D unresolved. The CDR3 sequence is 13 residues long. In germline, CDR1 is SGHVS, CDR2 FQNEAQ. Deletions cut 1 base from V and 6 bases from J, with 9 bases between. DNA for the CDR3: TGTGCCAGCAGCTTAGAGGGTAGCGCTGAAGCTTTCTTT. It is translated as CASSLEGSAEAFF.